These T cell receptor beta chains were read from a single sample in a study of OX40 agonist ivuxolimab in advanced cancers. Assay: immunoSEQ multiplex PCR; the TCRdb copy retains only in-frame clones and omits some. The sample has some 64,000 clones; roughly 86% are singletons. Sequencing was performed on CD4+ or CD8+ T cells sorted from blood, taken in a trial of the OX40 agonist ivuxolimab. The receptors derive from an adult with an advanced solid tumor such as melanoma, head and neck, liver or kidney cancer. The CDR3 runs from the conserved cysteine through the conserved F or W. D genes are given only for firm matches. Clone size is shown for a subset of rows, as once, few, many or a class of expanded clone.

V gene	clone size	D gene	J gene	CDR3 DNA	CDR3 protein
TRBV29-1	NA	TRBD1	TRBJ1-4	TGCAGCGGGAGGACAGGAAGTATAGAAAAACTGTTTTTT	CSGRTGSIEKLFF
TRBV7-6	once	TRBD1	TRBJ2-2	TGTGCCAGCAGCTTAGATCCAGGGGGCTACACCGGGGAGCTGTTTTTT	CASSLDPGGYTGELFF
TRBV28	NA	TRBD2	TRBJ2-7	TGTGCCAGCAAGACCGGGACTACAGACTACGAGCAGTACTTC	CASKTGTTDYEQYF
TRBV5-4	NA	NA	TRBJ2-1	TGTGCCAGCAGCTTAGGGCAGGGTGAGCAGTTCTTC	CASSLGQGEQFF
TRBV2	NA	TRBD1	TRBJ1-5	TGTGCCAGCAGTACCGACAGGGATCAGCCCCAGCATTTT	CASSTDRDQPQHF
TRBV19	NA	NA	TRBJ2-5	TGTGCCAGTAGTATTTCTGCATTTGCACAAGAGACCCAGTACTTC	CASSISAFAQETQYF
TRBV2	NA	TRBD1	TRBJ2-2	TGTGCCAGCAGTGAACAGGGGGATGGTACCGGGGAGCTGTTTTTT	CASSEQGDGTGELFF
TRBV7-3	NA	TRBD1	TRBJ2-2	TGTGCCAGCAGCTTGGACAGGGCGGGCACCGGGGAGCTGTTTTTT	CASSLDRAGTGELFF
TRBV30	NA	TRBD2	TRBJ2-3	TGTGCCTTAACTAGGACTAGCGGAGGCACAGATACGCAGTATTTT	CALTRTSGGTDTQYF
TRBV7-3	NA	NA	TRBJ2-2	TGTGCCAGCAGCTTAACGGTGGCAGCGAACACCGGGGAGCTGTTTTTT	CASSLTVAANTGELFF
TRBV28	few	NA	TRBJ2-7	TGTGCCAGTGGGACCAGCCTCTACGAGCAGTACTTC	CASGTSLYEQYF
TRBV28	NA	NA	TRBJ1-2	TGTGCCAGCAGTAAACAGGGATTAGGCTACACCTTC	CASSKQGLGYTF
TRBV10-3	NA	TRBD2	TRBJ2-7	TGTGCCATCAGTGCCGGACTTACCGGGGGGTACGAGCAGTACTTC	CAISAGLTGGYEQYF
TRBV19	NA	NA	TRBJ1-2	TGTGCCAGTAGTTTGGACAGCCAGTTCTATGGCTACACCTTC	CASSLDSQFYGYTF
TRBV10-2	few	NA	TRBJ2-3	TGCGCCAGCAGCCCCACAGATACGCAGTATTTT	CASSPTDTQYF
TRBV19	NA	NA	TRBJ2-7	TGTGCCAGTAGTATCGGGTACTCCTACGAGCAGTACTTC	CASSIGYSYEQYF
TRBV5-1	NA	NA	TRBJ2-7	TGCGCCAGCAGCTTGGAGAGCCTATACGAGCAGTACTTC	CASSLESLYEQYF
TRBV27	NA	NA	TRBJ2-7	TGTGCCAGCAGTCCCCGACAGTCCTGGAGCGAGCAGTACTTC	CASSPRQSWSEQYF
TRBV6-5	NA	TRBD2	TRBJ2-7	TGTGCCAGCACCAGGACTAGCGGGAGCTACGAGCAGTACTTC	CASTRTSGSYEQYF
TRBV19	NA	NA	TRBJ1-5	TGTGCCAGTAGTCCTTCACATGGAAGCAATCAGCCCCAGCATTTT	CASSPSHGSNQPQHF
TRBV30	NA	NA	TRBJ1-6	TGTGCCTGGAGTGACGGACTCTATAATTCACCCCTCCACTTT	CAWSDGLYNSPLHF
TRBV7-2	NA	NA	TRBJ2-7	TGTGCCAGCAGCTCGGCTATCTACTACGAGCAGTACTTC	CASSSAIYYEQYF
TRBV7-8	NA	NA	TRBJ2-1	TGTGCCAGCAGCTTAGTAGCGGGACAGCCTGAGCAGTTCTTC	CASSLVAGQPEQFF
TRBV19	NA	NA	TRBJ2-7	TGTGCCAGTAGTAAACAGAGTACGGGACTTGGCCACGAGCAGTACTTC	CASSKQSTGLGHEQYF
TRBV5-5	NA	NA	TRBJ1-2	TGTGCCAGCAGCTCCGGTTTCGAGGGGTTGGGTGGCTACACCTTC	CASSSGFEGLGGYTF
TRBV7-9	NA	NA	TRBJ1-3	TGTGCCAGCAGCTCGGGACAAAGCTCTGGAAACACCATATATTTT	CASSSGQSSGNTIYF
TRBV27	NA	NA	TRBJ1-5	TGTGCCAGCAGTCCTGACCGGGGGTTACAGCCCCAGCATTTT	CASSPDRGLQPQHF
TRBV4-1	NA	TRBD1	TRBJ1-1	TGCGCCAGCAGCCAAGATGGGACAGCAACTGAAGCTTTCTTT	CASSQDGTATEAFF
TRBV6-5	NA	NA	TRBJ2-7	TGTGCCAGCCGTAACAGGGAGACCTACGAGCAGTACTTC	CASRNRETYEQYF
TRBV15	NA	TRBD1	TRBJ2-1	TGTGCCACCCGAGCCGGCGTAACAGGGGCAACCCTCAATGAGCAGTTCTTC	CATRAGVTGATLNEQFF
TRBV6-6	once	TRBD1	TRBJ1-6	TGTGCCAGTACACTCACAGGGGGAAACTATAATTCACCCCTCCACTTT	CASTLTGGNYNSPLHF
TRBV7-6	NA	NA	TRBJ2-2	TGTGCCAGCAGCCCAACGCCCGGGGAGCTGTTTTTT	CASSPTPGELFF
TRBV6-1	NA	TRBD1	TRBJ1-1	TGTGCCAGCAGTGAGCAGTGGACAGGGTCGACTGAAGCTTTCTTT	CASSEQWTGSTEAFF
TRBV2	NA	TRBD1	TRBJ1-6	TGTGCCAGCAGTTCGCCAGCCGGGACAGATAATTCACCCCTCCACTTT	CASSSPAGTDNSPLHF
TRBV28	NA	NA	TRBJ1-1	TGTGCCAGCAGTCCGTGGGTCAACACTGAAGCTTTCTTT	CASSPWVNTEAFF
TRBV14	NA	TRBD1	TRBJ1-4	TGTGCCAGCAGCCCTTGGGGACAGGGGGCAACTAATGAAAAACTGTTTTTT	CASSPWGQGATNEKLFF
TRBV6-1	NA	TRBD1	TRBJ2-7	TGTGCCAGCAGTGTGGACAGGGTGGTCTACGAGCAGTACTTC	CASSVDRVVYEQYF
TRBV2	NA	NA	TRBJ2-7	TGTGCCATCCGGCCCCGGACCGATTCCTACGAGCAGTACTTC	CAIRPRTDSYEQYF
TRBV4-1	NA	NA	TRBJ1-1	TGCGCCAGCAGCCTGGGGATGACTGAAGCTTTCTTT	CASSLGMTEAFF
TRBV6-1	once	NA	TRBJ1-4	TGTGCCAGCAGCCGGGACTCCGCAACTAATGAAAAACTGTTTTTT	CASSRDSATNEKLFF
TRBV5-4	NA	TRBD1	TRBJ1-2	TGTGCCAGCAGCCCCGGACAGGGGGCGAGTGGCTACACCTTC	CASSPGQGASGYTF
TRBV7-9	NA	NA	TRBJ1-5	TGTGCCAGCAGCTTGGAAGGGGCTGGAAATCAGCCCCAGCATTTT	CASSLEGAGNQPQHF
TRBV6-5	NA	NA	TRBJ2-7	TGTGCCAGCAGTTACATCCCAGGCCACGAGCAGTACTTC	CASSYIPGHEQYF
TRBV7-2	NA	TRBD1	TRBJ1-4	TGTGCCAGCAGACTACCGGGACAGGGGGCTGGGCGTGAAAAACTGTTTTTT	CASRLPGQGAGREKLFF
TRBV11-2	NA	TRBD1	TRBJ2-7	TGTGCCAGCAGCCCAAGGGGACAGCGCTACGAGCAGTACTTC	CASSPRGQRYEQYF
TRBV19	NA	NA	TRBJ2-7	TGTGCCAGTCGTCACCGCACAACCTACGAGCAGTACTTC	CASRHRTTYEQYF
TRBV11-2	NA	NA	TRBJ2-5	TGTGCCAGCAGCCCAGCGGCCCAAGAGACCCAGTACTTC	CASSPAAQETQYF